This TCR beta chain was sequenced for a study of shared clonotypes between healthy human individuals. Study-level information: Donors were a couple of women and a few men aged 18 to 49.

This clone is a singleton in its sample. DNA from unsorted PBMC was sequenced on ten immunoSEQ deep assay plates. The method was immunoSEQ multiplex PCR; TCRdb's version includes in-frame clones alone and lacks a portion of them. The sample yields fewer than 550,000 clones, roughly 85% seen once. This CDR3 comprises 15 residues. The V gene's germline CDR1 is SGHTA and CDR2 FQGNSA. Losses at the gene ends were 5 bases for V and 3 bases for J; bases not matched to a gene: 9. The chain uses TRBV7-2 and TRBJ2-5; TRBD2 aligns across 7 bases. The sequenced sample consisted of PBMCs. The TCR originated in a woman in her thirties or forties in good health. Some clones in this sample may be carry-over from other donors' samples. The CDR3 loop reads CASSLNAGTKETQYF. In DNA form, the CDR3 reads TGTGCCAGCAGCCTGAACGCCGGGACTAAAGAGACCCAGTACTTC. Variable domain in full (rest from reference TRBV7-2 and TRBJ2-5): GAGVSQSPSNKVTEKGKDVELRCDPISGHTALYWYRQSLGQGLEFLIYFQGNSAPDKSGLPSDRFSAERTGGSVSTLTIQRTQQEDSAVYLCASSLNAGTKETQYFGPGTRLLVL.